Listed here are 27 T cell receptor beta chains from one sample, sequenced in a study of T cells after yellow fever vaccination. A single record per CDR3 protein comes from TCRdb applying MiXCR to the 5' RACE reads. In the table there are around 300,000 distinct CDR3 sequences, about 4.5% of which are singletons. Sample: PBMCs, taken 15 days after the yellow fever booster vaccination. The receptor source for this set is a man aged 18 to 29 who received the YFV17D yellow fever vaccine.

This clonotype has ten or more counts. The rearrangement joins TRBV5-6 to TRBJ2-3; tentatively, D is TRBD1 or TRBD2 (5 bases each). CDR1 is SGHDT, CDR2 YYEEEE, per germline. The CDR3 contains 16 residues. V shed 2 bases and J shed 0 bases, with 13 bases lying between them. CDR3 DNA: TGTGCCAGCAGCTTCCAGGGAGATTATAGCACAGATACGCAGTATTTT. Amino acids: CASSFQGDYSTDTQYF.

The chain employs TRBV3-1 and TRBJ2-7; unclear D gene. Looked up from germline, CDR1 is LGHDT and CDR2 is YNNKEL (reference sequence). The V and J ends lost 5 bases and 7 bases respectively, with 12 bases between them. The CDR3 runs to 12 residues. The CDR3 region has the DNA TGTGCCAGCAGCAGACTTGCGGCTGAGCAGTACTTC. Its translation is CASSRLAAEQYF.

A word on this clonotype: Sequence at one end of the junction differs from germline and may be a read error. The chain links TRBV5-1 to TRBJ2-1, with TRBD2 as a possible D gene (6 bases). The germline V gene has CDR1 SGHRS and CDR2 YFSETQ. The CDR3 sequence is 12 residues long. The CDR3 spells CASRLGTNEQFF. CDR3 coding DNA: TGCGCCAGCAGGTTGGGGACTAATGAGCAGTTCTTC. The variable domain in full, with the rest retrieved from reference TRBV5-1 and TRBJ2-1, is KAGVTQTPRYLIKTRGQQVTLSCSPISGHRSVSWYQQTPGQGLQFLFEYFSETQRNKGNFPGRFSGRQFSNSRSEMNVSTLELGDSALYLCASRLGTNEQFFGPGTRLTVL.

This chain links TRBV7-2 with TRBJ1-2, with a tentative D call TRBD1 (5 bases). The germline gives CDR1 SGHTA, CDR2 FQGNSA. Deletions cut 1 base from V and 3 bases from J, with 18 bases between. The CDR3 spans 17 residues. The CDR3 spells CASSLGAGMAVDYGYTF. The CDR3 DNA is TGTGCCAGCAGCTTAGGCGCAGGGATGGCGGTCGACTATGGCTACACCTTC.

This clonotype occurred a few times. The gene calls are TRBV7-6 and TRBJ2-3; D uncertain. CDR1 SGHVS and CDR2 FNYEAQ come from the germline V gene. The CDR3 totals 17 residues. V lost 7 bases and J 0 bases, leaving 20 bases between the germline ends. This CDR3 is CASTQVSSPDSTDTQYF. CDR3 bases: TGTGCCAGCACGCAGGTATCCAGCCCCGACAGCACAGATACGCAGTATTTT.

This clonotype showed up many times. This rearrangement joins TRBV29-1 to TRBJ2-3; D perhaps matches TRBD2 (7 bases). This CDR3 has 15 amino acids. The ends were cut back, 4 bases at V and 4 bases at J, with 18 bases in the middle. Germline loops: CDR1 SQVTM, CDR2 ANQGSEA. The CDR3 reads CSVVPAGATPDTQYF. Written as DNA, the CDR3 is TGCAGCGTTGTTCCCGCGGGGGCCACGCCAGATACGCAGTATTTT.

In this sample, this clonotype turned up many times. The gene calls are TRBV7-2 and TRBJ2-5; the D call may be TRBD1 or TRBD2 (5 bases each). Germline values: CDR1 SGHTA, CDR2 FQGNSA. There are 14 residues in the CDR3. Deletions cut 2 bases from V and 7 bases from J, with 14 bases between. The CDR3 nucleotides read TGTGCCAGCAGCTTAACGGACGGGGCCGGGACCCAGTACTTC. This encodes CASSLTDGAGTQYF. The full variable domain, rest sourced from reference TRBV7-2 and TRBJ2-5, is GAGVSQSPSNKVTEKGKDVELRCDPISGHTALYWYRQSLGQGLEFLIYFQGNSAPDKSGLPSDRFSAERTGGSVSTLTIQRTQQEDSAVYLCASSLTDGAGTQYFGPGTRLLVL.

Comment on this clonotype: A clone one base away is much larger, so this may be a read error. The CDR3 loop is CASSLALRGEAFF. The DNA of the CDR3 is TGTGCCAGCAGCTTAGCTCTCAGGGGAGAAGCTTTCTTT. J is TRBJ1-1 and V is TRBV7-2; a possible D gene is TRBD1 (6 bases). The CDR3 length is 13 residues. Germline V gene lookup returns CDR1 SGHTA and CDR2 FQGNSA. V lost 0 bases and J lost 8, with 10 bases in between.

Only a few counts were recorded for this clonotype. The genes are TRBV4-2 and TRBJ2-1, with D perhaps assigned TRBD1 or TRBD2 (5 bases each). The germline V and J ends were trimmed by 1 base and 0 bases, with 22 bases remaining between them. This CDR3 region has 20 residues. Germline CDR1 reads LGHNA; CDR2 reads YNFKEQ. CDR3 region: CASSQGSRGPEYPSYNEQFF. The CDR3 nucleotides read TGTGCCAGCAGCCAAGGTTCGAGGGGCCCAGAGTACCCCTCCTACAATGAGCAGTTCTTC.

The chain recombines TRBV7-2 with TRBJ1-5, with 9 bases that match TRBD1. J lost 5 bases, V lost 3 bases, and 8 bases had no gene match. The CDR3 runs 16 residues. Germline V CDR1 and CDR2: SGHTA, FQGNSA. The CDR3: CASSFSGTGLDQPQHF. The CDR3 nucleotides are TGTGCCAGCAGCTTTTCCGGGACAGGGTTGGATCAGCCCCAGCATTTT. Full variable domain (rest looked up from reference TRBV7-2 and TRBJ1-5): GAGVSQSPSNKVTEKGKDVELRCDPISGHTALYWYRQSLGQGLEFLIYFQGNSAPDKSGLPSDRFSAERTGGSVSTLTIQRTQQEDSAVYLCASSFSGTGLDQPQHFGDGTRLSIL.

This rearrangement joins TRBV4-2 to TRBJ2-2; 8 bases line up with TRBD2. Unmatched junction bases numbered 9, after V lost 0 bases and J lost 3 bases. Per germline, CDR1 LGHNA and CDR2 YNFKEQ. The CDR3 is made up of 18 amino acids. The CDR3 loop reads CASSQEFGDSGDTGELFF. In DNA, the CDR3 is TGTGCCAGCAGCCAAGAATTTGGTGATAGCGGGGACACCGGGGAGCTGTTTTTT.

At least ten counts were recorded for this clonotype. The J gene is TRBJ1-5, the V gene TRBV6-5; 8 bases fit TRBD1. Germline V CDR1 and CDR2: MNHEY, SVGAGI. V lost 6 bases to trimming and J lost 7 bases; unmatched junction nucleotides: 8. CDR3 length equals 14 residues. The CDR3, as DNA: TGTGCCAGCAGCCTAGACAGGGGAGGCCAGCCCCAGCATTTT. It specifies CASSLDRGGQPQHF.

In this sample, this clonotype turned up many times. The rearrangement links TRBV6-5 to TRBJ1-3, with D possibly being TRBD1 (5 bases). CDR1 and CDR2 from the germline V gene are MNHEY and SVGAGI. V was pared by 2 bases and J by 4 bases, with 12 bases between. The CDR3 contains 15 residues. This CDR3 is CASSYDGGAGNTIYF. The CDR3 DNA sequence: TGTGCCAGCAGTTACGATGGGGGAGCGGGAAACACCATATATTTT.

About this clonotype itself: At one end, the junction sequence differs from germline, possibly due to a read error. V gene TRBV7-7 combines with J gene TRBJ1-4; 12 positions agree with TRBD1. This CDR3 comprises 15 residues. The germline V gene has CDR1 SSHAT and CDR2 FNYEAQ (reference sequence). CDR3 DNA: TGTGCTAGCAGCCGGGGTGGGACAGGGGGCGAAAAACTGTTTTTT. Amino acid sequence: CASSRGGTGGEKLFF.

This clonotype has just a few counts. The chain combines TRBV24-1 with TRBJ1-2; TRBD1 matches 9 bases. The CDR3 sequence is 16 residues long. Germline CDR1 KGHDR, CDR2 SFDVKD. With V trimmed by 4 bases and J by 6 bases, 11 bases remained unmatched. The CDR3 loop is CATSEQGAGGMNGYTF. DNA for the CDR3: TGTGCCACCAGTGAACAGGGGGCCGGGGGGATGAATGGCTACACCTTC.

This clonotype has only a few counts. The chain joins TRBV13 to TRBJ1-1; a possible D gene is TRBD1 (5 bases). This CDR3 is built from 14 residues. V shed 5 bases and J shed 0 bases, with 10 bases lying between them. Germline V lookup: CDR1 PRHDT, CDR2 FYEKMQ (reference sequence). The CDR3 reads CASSQTGLNTEAFF. The CDR3 DNA follows: TGTGCCAGCAGCCAGACGGGACTGAACACTGAAGCTTTCTTT.

This clonotype has just a few counts. V gene TRBV27 combines with J gene TRBJ2-3; D gene unclear. The germline V gene has CDR1 MNHEY and CDR2 SMNVEV (reference sequence). Between the trimmed V and J ends, which lost 5 bases and 0 bases, there was a span of 12 bases. The CDR3 has 15 residues. The CDR3 DNA follows: TGTGCCAGCAGTCCTAGACCAACGAGCACAGATACGCAGTATTTT. Amino acid sequence: CASSPRPTSTDTQYF.

This clonotype appeared many times. This chain connects TRBV12-3 or TRBV12-4 to TRBJ2-1; TRBD2 matches 8 bases. V was clipped by 3 bases and J by 7 bases; unmatched bases: 20. This CDR3 region has 19 residues. The CDR3 is CASSFLRGLQRGTVNEQFF. CDR3 sequence (DNA): TGTGCCAGCAGTTTTCTCAGGGGTTTGCAGCGGGGGACGGTGAATGAGCAGTTCTTC.

The chain uses TRBV27 and TRBJ1-1, with 9 positions matching TRBD1. Germline V gene lookup returns CDR1 MNHEY and CDR2 SMNVEV (reference sequence). The CDR3 has 16 residues. With V trimmed by 5 bases and J by 3 bases, 10 bases remained unmatched. CDR3 loop: CASSPGTGRWDTEAFF. The CDR3 nucleotides are TGTGCCAGCAGTCCTGGGACAGGGCGATGGGACACTGAAGCTTTCTTT.

This clonotype was picked up many times. The chain links TRBV24-1 to TRBJ2-1; D gene unclear. The CDR3 consists of 13 residues. Germline assignment: CDR1 KGHDR and CDR2 SFDVKD. Trimming pared 6 bases from V and 5 bases from J, leaving 10 bases between. The CDR3 is CATSSPADNEQFF. CDR3 bases: TGTGCCACCAGTAGCCCCGCCGACAATGAGCAGTTCTTC.

V usage is TRBV28 and J usage is TRBJ1-6, with 9 bases lining up with TRBD1. Germline-derived CDR1 and CDR2 are MDHEN and SYDVKM. The CDR3 spans 17 residues. V lost 7 bases and J lost 4; bases outside the gene matches: 11. CDR3 sequence: CASTPGTGIDYNSPLHF. DNA for the CDR3: TGTGCCAGCACCCCCGGGACAGGGATAGATTATAATTCACCCCTCCACTTT. The full variable domain, its missing parts supplied by reference TRBV28 and TRBJ1-6, is DVKVTQSSRYLVKRTGEKVFLECVQDMDHENMFWYRQDPGLGLRLIYFSYDVKMKEKGDIPEGYSVSREKKERFSLILESASTNQTSMYLCASTPGTGIDYNSPLHFGNGTRLTVT.

Ten or more counts support this clonotype. The chain links TRBV28 to TRBJ2-5; the D gene is possibly TRBD1 (5 bases). V gave up 3 bases and J gave up 9 bases, with 14 bases separating them. The CDR3 length is 13 residues. CDR1 is MDHEN, CDR2 SYDVKM, per germline. As DNA, the CDR3 is TGTGCCAGCAGTTTGGTGGGCGGACAAGCCCAGTACTTC. Translated: CASSLVGGQAQYF.

This clonotype was seen many times. V usage is TRBV12-3 or TRBV12-4 and J usage is TRBJ1-5, with D uncertain. V was shortened by 5 bases and J by 2 bases, with 13 bases between the two germline ends. This CDR3 is 15 amino acids long. The CDR3 DNA is TGTGCCAGCAGTGTCGGGTTCCAGGGCAATCAGCCCCAGCATTTT. Its translation is CASSVGFQGNQPQHF.

This clonotype has just a few counts. The chain combines TRBV11-1 with TRBJ2-1, with 9 bases aligning to TRBD1. Trimming at V came to 4 bases and at J to 8 bases, leaving 9 bases not matched to a gene. CDR1 is SGHAT and CDR2 is FQDESV in the germline V gene (reference sequence). This CDR3 has 15 amino acids. CDR3 amino acids: CASSSYPTGGHEQFF. DNA for the CDR3: TGTGCCAGCAGCTCCTACCCGACAGGGGGACATGAGCAGTTCTTC.

This clonotype has only a few counts. The chain carries TRBV24-1 and TRBJ2-5; TRBD1 agrees at 9 bases. Per germline, CDR1 KGHDR and CDR2 SFDVKD. The CDR3 has 14 amino acids. Losses at the gene ends were 3 bases for V and 4 bases for J; bases not matched to a gene: 2. CDR3 coding DNA: TGTGCCACCAGTGATGGGGACAGGGCAGAGACCCAGTACTTC. Residues: CATSDGDRAETQYF.

The table lists this clonotype with a few counts. The chain's CDR3 is CASNSGDNYGYTF. As DNA, the CDR3 is TGCGCCAGCAACTCAGGAGATAACTATGGCTACACCTTC. This sequence joins TRBV5-1 and TRBJ1-2, with D uncertain. Trimming left V 6 bases short and J 1 base short, with 10 bases between. The CDR3 contains 13 residues. CDR1 SGHRS and CDR2 YFSETQ come from the germline V gene.

This clonotype was recorded a few times. The rearrangement uses TRBV5-1 and TRBJ2-2; D gene unclear. This CDR3 has 13 residues. Germline CDR1 reads SGHRS; CDR2 reads YFSETQ. Between the trimmed V and J ends, which lost 7 bases and 0 bases, there was a span of 7 bases. CDR3 in DNA: TGCGCCAGCGTTAATACGAACACCGGGGAGCTGTTTTTT. Translating gives CASVNTNTGELFF.